The source of this T cell receptor (beta chain) is a study of T-cell reconstitution after alpha-beta-depleted transplantation in children. Germline CDR1 SQVTM, CDR2 ANQGSEA. Unmatched junction bases numbered 8, after V lost 4 bases and J lost 9 bases. The CDR3 contains 13 residues. Study-level points and caveats: Hyperexpanded clones declined; after one year, newly produced T cells mostly supplied diversity.

This sample's TCRbeta library carried unique molecular identifier barcodes. One entry per CDR3 protein results from TCRdb running MiXCR on the PCR reads. The data hold 750,000 to 950,000 distinct CDR3 sequences, with about 16% observed a single time. As to this clonotype: Its target is not known.

The V call is TRBV29-1, the J call TRBJ2-1; 8 bases fit TRBD2. This clonotype was obtained from a male patient between 5 and 17 years old who had a stem cell transplant for acute lymphoblastic leukemia, so the T cells may come from the graft donor. This sample comprised PBMCs, mostly from graft donor cells, obtained 360 days after TCRalphabeta/CD19-depleted stem cell transplant. The CDR3 DNA reads TGCAGCGTTGCTTACGCGGGAGGAAGTGAGCAGTTCTTC. Residues: CSVAYAGGSEQFF.